This TCR beta chain was observed in a study of blood T cell repertoires in COVID-19. The cohort comprised adults aged roughly 18 to 90 years residing in around 25 US areas. Cohort allocation depended upon clinical history that participants reported. In germline, CDR1 is LGHDT, CDR2 YNNKEL (reference sequence). CDR3 size: 17 residues. The V and J ends lost 4 bases and 3 bases respectively, with 18 bases between them. The table came from immunoSEQ multiplex PCR; TCRdb's copy has only in-frame clones and leaves some out. The sample records around 390,000 clones, around nine tenths being singletons. Sequencing used PBMCs or T cells enriched from blood (not recorded which). The chain carries TRBV3-1 (or the pseudogene TRBV3-2) and TRBJ2-2, with D possibly TRBD1 on 6 matching bases. The origin of this receptor is a woman aged 45-65 years who had recovered from COVID-19. CDR3 sequence reads: CASSRVGNRAYTGELFF. The CDR3 DNA reads as TGTGCCAGCAGCCGGGTCGGGAACAGGGCATACACCGGGGAGCTGTTTTTT.